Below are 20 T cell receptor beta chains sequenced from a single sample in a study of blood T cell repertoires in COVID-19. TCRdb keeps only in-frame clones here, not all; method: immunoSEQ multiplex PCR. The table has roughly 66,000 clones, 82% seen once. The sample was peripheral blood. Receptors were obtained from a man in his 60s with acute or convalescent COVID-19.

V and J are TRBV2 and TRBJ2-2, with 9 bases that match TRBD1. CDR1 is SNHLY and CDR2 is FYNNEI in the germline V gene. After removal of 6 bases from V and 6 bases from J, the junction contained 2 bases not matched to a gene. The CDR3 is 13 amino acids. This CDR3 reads CASRDRGAGELFF. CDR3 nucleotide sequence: TGTGCCAGCAGGGACAGGGGCGCCGGGGAGCTGTTTTTT.

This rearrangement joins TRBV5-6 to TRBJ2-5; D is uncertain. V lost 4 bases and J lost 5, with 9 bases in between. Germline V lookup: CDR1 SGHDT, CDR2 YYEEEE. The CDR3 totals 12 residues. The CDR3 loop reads CASSPRRETQYF. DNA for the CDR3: TGTGCCAGCAGCCCCCGGCGGGAGACCCAGTACTTC.

The CDR3 sequence is CASSFTIGQGEGYTF. CDR3 coding DNA: TGTGCCAGCAGCTTTACTATTGGGCAGGGTGAAGGCTACACCTTC. This chain uses TRBV5-4 with TRBJ1-2, with a possible D match to TRBD1 (5 bases). Germline CDR1 reads SGHNT; CDR2 reads YYREEE (reference sequence). This CDR3 comprises 15 residues. V was shortened by 2 bases and J by 8 bases, with 19 bases between the two germline ends.

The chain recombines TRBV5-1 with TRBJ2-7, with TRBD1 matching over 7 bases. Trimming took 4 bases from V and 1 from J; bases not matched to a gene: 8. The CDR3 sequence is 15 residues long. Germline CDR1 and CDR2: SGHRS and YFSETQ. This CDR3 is CASSPGQLISYEQYF. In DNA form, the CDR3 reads TGCGCCAGCAGCCCGGGACAGCTAATTTCCTACGAGCAGTACTTC.

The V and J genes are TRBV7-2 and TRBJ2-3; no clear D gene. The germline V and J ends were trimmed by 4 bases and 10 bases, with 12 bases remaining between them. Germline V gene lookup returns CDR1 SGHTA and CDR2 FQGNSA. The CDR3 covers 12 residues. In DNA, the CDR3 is TGTGCCAGCAGCTCATCCCCCGGTGCGCAGTATTTT. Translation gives CASSSSPGAQYF.

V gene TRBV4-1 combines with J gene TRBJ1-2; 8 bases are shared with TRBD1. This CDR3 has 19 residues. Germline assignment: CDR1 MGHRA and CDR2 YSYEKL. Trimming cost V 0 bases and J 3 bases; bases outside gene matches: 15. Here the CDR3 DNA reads TGCGCCAGCAGCCAAGATCTGGGGGCCAGGGGGCGAGAATACTATGGCTACACCTTC. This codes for CASSQDLGARGREYYGYTF.

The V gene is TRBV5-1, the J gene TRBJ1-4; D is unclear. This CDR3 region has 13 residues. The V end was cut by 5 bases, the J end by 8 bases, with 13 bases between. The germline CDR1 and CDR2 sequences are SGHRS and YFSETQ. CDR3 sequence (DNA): TGCGCCAGCAGTGTCGGTGTGAGGGAAAAACTGTTTTTT. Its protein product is CASSVGVREKLFF.

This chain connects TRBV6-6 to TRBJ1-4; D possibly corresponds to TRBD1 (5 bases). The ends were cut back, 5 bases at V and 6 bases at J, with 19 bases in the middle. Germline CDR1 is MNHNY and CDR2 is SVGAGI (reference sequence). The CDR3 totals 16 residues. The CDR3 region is CASSRYKAGEDEKLFF. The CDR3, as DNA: TGTGCCAGCAGTCGATACAAGGCGGGGGAGGATGAAAAACTGTTTTTT.

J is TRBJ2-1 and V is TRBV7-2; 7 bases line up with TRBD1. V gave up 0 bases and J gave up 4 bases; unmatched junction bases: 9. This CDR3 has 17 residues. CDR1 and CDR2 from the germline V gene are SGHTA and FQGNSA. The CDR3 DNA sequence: TGTGCCAGCAGCTTAGCGGGCACCGGGACAGCATACAATGAGCAGTTCTTC. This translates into CASSLAGTGTAYNEQFF.

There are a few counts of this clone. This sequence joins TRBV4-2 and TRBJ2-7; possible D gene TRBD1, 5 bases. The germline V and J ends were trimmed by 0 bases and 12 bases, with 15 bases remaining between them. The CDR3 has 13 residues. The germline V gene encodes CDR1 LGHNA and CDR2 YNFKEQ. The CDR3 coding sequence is TGTGCCAGCAGCCAAGAACTACCGACAGTCCCGTACTTC. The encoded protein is CASSQELPTVPYF.

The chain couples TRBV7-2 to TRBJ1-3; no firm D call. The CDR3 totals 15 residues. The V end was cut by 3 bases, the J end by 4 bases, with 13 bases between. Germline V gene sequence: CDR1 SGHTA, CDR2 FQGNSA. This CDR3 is CASSFGELWGNTIYF. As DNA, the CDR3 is TGTGCCAGCAGCTTCGGGGAACTCTGGGGAAACACCATATATTTT.

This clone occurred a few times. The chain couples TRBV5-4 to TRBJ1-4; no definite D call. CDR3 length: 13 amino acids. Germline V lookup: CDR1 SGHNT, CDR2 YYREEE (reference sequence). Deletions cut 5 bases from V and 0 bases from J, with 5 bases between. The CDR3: CASSGATNEKLFF. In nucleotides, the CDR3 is TGTGCCAGCAGTGGAGCAACTAATGAAAAACTGTTTTTT.

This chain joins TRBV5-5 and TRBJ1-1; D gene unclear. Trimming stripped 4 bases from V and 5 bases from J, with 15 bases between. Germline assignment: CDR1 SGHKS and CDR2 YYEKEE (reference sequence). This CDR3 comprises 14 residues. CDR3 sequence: CASSLALRETEAFF. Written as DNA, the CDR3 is TGTGCCAGCAGCCTCGCTTTAAGGGAGACTGAAGCTTTCTTT.

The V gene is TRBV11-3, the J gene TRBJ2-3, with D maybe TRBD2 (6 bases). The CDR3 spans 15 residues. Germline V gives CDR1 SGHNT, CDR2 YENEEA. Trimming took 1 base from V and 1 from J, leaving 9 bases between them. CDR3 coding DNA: TGTGCCAGCAGCTTAGGAGGCGGGGGCACAGATACGCAGTATTTT. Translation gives CASSLGGGGTDTQYF.

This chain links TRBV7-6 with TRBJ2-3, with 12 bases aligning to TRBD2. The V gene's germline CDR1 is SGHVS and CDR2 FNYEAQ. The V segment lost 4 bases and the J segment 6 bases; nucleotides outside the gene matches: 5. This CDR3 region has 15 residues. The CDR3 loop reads CASSSLAGGMDTQYF. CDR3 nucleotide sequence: TGTGCCAGCAGCTCGCTAGCGGGGGGGATGGATACGCAGTATTTT.

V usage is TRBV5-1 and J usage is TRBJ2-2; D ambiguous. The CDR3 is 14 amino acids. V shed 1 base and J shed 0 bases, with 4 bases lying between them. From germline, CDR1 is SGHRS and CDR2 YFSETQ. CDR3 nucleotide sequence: TGCGCCAGCAGCTTGACGGCGAACACCGGGGAGCTGTTTTTT. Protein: CASSLTANTGELFF.

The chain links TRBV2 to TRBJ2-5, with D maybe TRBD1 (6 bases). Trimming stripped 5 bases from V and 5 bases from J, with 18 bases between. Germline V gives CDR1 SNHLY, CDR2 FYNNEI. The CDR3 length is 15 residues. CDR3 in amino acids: CASSTFRAQGETQYF. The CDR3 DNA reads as TGTGCCAGCAGTACCTTCAGGGCCCAGGGGGAGACCCAGTACTTC.

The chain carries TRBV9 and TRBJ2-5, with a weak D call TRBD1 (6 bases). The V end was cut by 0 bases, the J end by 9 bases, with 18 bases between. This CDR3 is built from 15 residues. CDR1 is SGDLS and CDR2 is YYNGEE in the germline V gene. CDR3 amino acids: CASSVDAGAEGAQYF. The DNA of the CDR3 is TGTGCCAGCAGCGTAGATGCAGGGGCCGAGGGGGCCCAGTACTTC.

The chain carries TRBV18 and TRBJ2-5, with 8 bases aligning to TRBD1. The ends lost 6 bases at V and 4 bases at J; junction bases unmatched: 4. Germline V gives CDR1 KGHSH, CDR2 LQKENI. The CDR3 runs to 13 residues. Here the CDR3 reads CASSQDRVETQYF. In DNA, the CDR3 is TGTGCCAGCTCCCAGGACAGGGTAGAGACCCAGTACTTC.

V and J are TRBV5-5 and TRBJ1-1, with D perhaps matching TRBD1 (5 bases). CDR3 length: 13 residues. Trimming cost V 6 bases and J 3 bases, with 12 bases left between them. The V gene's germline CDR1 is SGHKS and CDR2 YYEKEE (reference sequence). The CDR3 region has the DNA TGTGCCAGCACCCGGGGGGTCGACACTGAAGCTTTCTTT. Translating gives CASTRGVDTEAFF.